The source of this TCR beta chain is a study of cytomegalovirus exposure and HLA in healthy donors. The CDR3 is 14 residues long. CDR1 and CDR2 (germline): SGHKS, YYEKEE (reference sequence). The trim removed 5 bases at V and 7 bases at J, leaving 4 bases unmatched. PCR primers comprised 60 Vbeta and 13 Jbeta primers. Sequencing used immunoSEQ multiplex PCR; TCRdb keeps in-frame clones, though not all of them. The sample shows approximately 140,000 clones, roughly three quarters of them seen only once. This clone was seen more than once but under ten times. This receptor was identified in a woman younger than 35 in good health and CMV-seronegative. The chain employs TRBV5-5 and TRBJ1-4; 11 bases align to TRBD1. The sequencing sample was made of PBMCs. The CDR3 bases are TGTGCCAGCAGTTCCGGGACAGGGGGTGAAAAACTGTTTTTT. The encoded protein is CASSSGTGGEKLFF.